This TCR beta chain stems from a study of cytomegalovirus exposure and HLA in healthy donors. Amplification used 60 Vbeta primers and 13 Jbeta primers. Repertoires were generated with immunoSEQ multiplex PCR, while TCRdb's copy carries only in-frame clones and drops some. The data hold around 170,000 clones, with 81% observed a single time. V was pared by 4 bases and J by 13 bases, with 11 bases between. CDR1 SNHLY and CDR2 FYNNEI come from the germline V gene. The CDR3 is made up of 11 amino acids. The source of this sequence is a man aged 45-60 years in good health and CMV-seronegative. The J gene is TRBJ1-5, the V gene TRBV2, with D maybe TRBD1 (5 bases). Sequencing was performed on PBMCs. In nucleotides, the CDR3 is TGTGCCAGCAGTGGCCTGACAGTTCAGCATTTT. Protein product: CASSGLTVQHF.